The 18 T cell receptor beta chains reported below all come from one sample, sequenced in a study of T cells in Graves' hyperthyroidism and ophthalmopathy. The CDR3 regions of TCR beta were amplified from RNA transcripts. HTBI primers drove first-round RT-PCR of the TCR CDR3. One entry per CDR3 protein results from TCRdb running MiXCR on the multiplex PCR reads. The sample comprises 250,000 to 300,000 distinct CDR3 sequences, about 15% of which are singletons, and approximately 57% rests with the top ten. The sample comprised blood. The receptors come from a woman aged 55-69 years with Graves' ophthalmopathy.

The V and J genes are TRBV9 and TRBJ1-1; TRBD1 might be the D (5 bases). The CDR3 runs to 15 residues. CDR1 and CDR2 from the germline V gene are SGDLS and YYNGEE. Trimming took 0 bases from V and 4 from J, leaving 13 bases between them. This CDR3 is CASSVVGGEGTEAFF. Here the CDR3 DNA reads TGTGCCAGCAGCGTAGTGGGAGGGGAGGGCACTGAAGCTTTCTTT.

This clonotype was observed at least ten times. The chain carries TRBV7-9 and TRBJ2-7; a weak D match, TRBD2 (6 bases). Deletions cut 4 bases from V and 6 bases from J, with 7 bases between. CDR3 length: 11 amino acids. Germline-derived CDR1 and CDR2 are SEHNR and FQNEAQ (reference sequence). The CDR3 DNA follows: TGTGCCAGCAGCTCGGGACTCGAGCAGTACTTC. Translated: CASSSGLEQYF.

There are many counts of this clonotype. The chain couples TRBV6-1 to TRBJ1-2; 11 bases agree with TRBD1. The CDR3 has 17 amino acids. The J segment lost 3 bases and the V segment lost 5 bases, leaving 11 bases of the junction unmatched. Germline CDR1 is MNHNS and CDR2 is SASEGT. CDR3 bases: TGTGCCAGCAGTCATGCGTGGGACAGGGGGAACGACTATGGCTACACCTTC. As protein: CASSHAWDRGNDYGYTF.

For this clonotype: A much larger clone differs from this one at a single base, so this may be a read error. The chain joins TRBV7-2 to TRBJ2-1; TRBD1 matches 9 bases. Looked up from germline, CDR1 is SGHTA and CDR2 is FQGNSA. This CDR3 comprises 14 residues. CDR3: CASRTGGGNNEQLF. CDR3 bases: TGTGCCAGCAGAACAGGGGGCGGAAACAATGAGCAGCTCTTC. Full variable domain (missing parts from reference TRBV7-2 and TRBJ2-1): GAGVSQSPSNKVTEKGKDVELRCDPISGHTALYWYRQSLGQGLEFLIYFQGNSAPDKSGLPSDRFSAERTGGSVSTLTIQRTQQEDSAVYLCASRTGGGNNEQLFGPGTRLTVL.

Turning to this clonotype: This may be a read error: a much more frequent sequence differs by one nucleotide. The gene calls are TRBV28 and TRBJ1-1; weak D call: TRBD1 (6 bases). Between the trimmed V and J ends, which lost 7 bases and 4 bases, there was a span of 16 bases. Germline V gene data show CDR1 as MDHEN and CDR2 as SYDVKM. The CDR3 totals 14 residues. CDR3 in DNA: TGTGCCAGCATCTCCTGGGGGGCTGGCACTGAAGCTTTCTTT. Encoded protein: CASISWGAGTEAFF.

To note about this clonotype: This may arise from a read error, as a much more abundant clone is one base away. The genes are TRBV3-1 and TRBJ2-1, with 11 bases fitting TRBD2. The trim removed 6 bases at V and 4 bases at J, leaving 2 bases unmatched. The CDR3 consists of 14 residues. Germline values: CDR1 LGHDT, CDR2 YNNKEL (reference sequence). CDR3: CASRGLADYNEQFF. CDR3 coding DNA: TGTGCCAGCAGGGGACTAGCGGATTACAATGAGCAGTTCTTC.

Ten or more counts support this clonotype. The V and J genes are TRBV6-1 and TRBJ1-2; 9 nucleotides agree with TRBD1. The V and J ends lost 5 bases and 8 bases, in that order; junction bases with no gene match: 9. CDR1 and CDR2 from the germline V gene are MNHNS and SASEGT. CDR3 length: 14 residues. CDR3: CASSPDTGGGGYTF. CDR3 bases: TGTGCCAGCAGTCCTGACACAGGGGGCGGCGGCTACACCTTC.

This clonotype was seen many times. V gene TRBV24-1 combines with J gene TRBJ2-7; the D gene is possibly TRBD1 (5 bases). Trimming took off 5 bases at V and 7 bases at J, with 14 bases between the two ends. The CDR3 spans 13 residues. Germline V gives CDR1 KGHDR, CDR2 SFDVKD. The CDR3 DNA follows: TGTGCCACCAGTGTTGTCAGGGAAGGGGAGCAGTACTTC. Translated: CATSVVREGEQYF.

V and J are TRBV29-1 and TRBJ1-4; a weak D match, TRBD1 (6 bases). V lost 2 bases and J lost 8, with 15 bases in between. Germline-derived CDR1 and CDR2 are SQVTM and ANQGSEA. CDR3 size: 14 residues. As DNA, the CDR3 is TGCAGCGTTGAAAGCGGGACACTAGGAGAAAAACTGTTTTTT. It translates to CSVESGTLGEKLFF.

This clonotype was picked up many times. The V call is TRBV12-3 or TRBV12-4, the J call TRBJ1-5; 7 bases match TRBD1. The CDR3 is 14 amino acids. V dropped 7 bases and J dropped 6; count of bases not matched to a gene: 9. The CDR3 bases are TGTGCCAGCACCAAGACAGGGATGAGTCAGCCCCAGCATTTT. This codes for CASTKTGMSQPQHF.

The chain recombines TRBV29-1 with TRBJ2-5; the D gene is possibly TRBD1 (6 bases). Trimming stripped 6 bases from V and 1 base from J, with 15 bases between. This CDR3 spans 14 amino acids. Germline loops: CDR1 SQVTM, CDR2 ANQGSEA. In DNA form, the CDR3 reads TGCAGCGTCGGTTACCAGGGGACCCAAGAGACCCAGTACTTC. Translating gives CSVGYQGTQETQYF.

This clonotype was observed many times. The J gene is TRBJ1-4, the V gene TRBV12-3 or TRBV12-4, with D possibly TRBD1 on 6 matching bases. This CDR3 is built from 15 residues. The ends were cut back, 4 bases at V and 4 bases at J, with 13 bases in the middle. CDR3 in DNA: TGTGCCAGCAGTTCGGACAGCAGTAATAATGAAAAACTGTTTTTT. Translating it yields CASSSDSSNNEKLFF.

In its sample, this clonotype was seen a few times. The chain has TRBV5-8 and TRBJ1-5; D call uncertain. This CDR3 is 15 amino acids long. V was trimmed by 4 bases and J by 2 bases, leaving 13 bases between them. Germline CDR1 SGHTS, CDR2 YDEGEE. The CDR3 sequence: CASSTNGFGNQPQHF. Here the CDR3 DNA reads TGTGCCAGCAGCACAAACGGATTCGGCAATCAGCCCCAGCATTTT.

This clonotype has at least ten counts. The V gene is TRBV5-1, the J gene TRBJ1-5, with unresolved D. Germline V gives CDR1 SGHRS, CDR2 YFSETQ. This CDR3 region has 15 residues. Trimming took 1 base from V and 0 from J, leaving 8 bases between them. The CDR3 spells CASSLLGNSNQPQHF. CDR3 sequence (DNA): TGCGCCAGCAGCTTGCTAGGGAATAGCAATCAGCCCCAGCATTTT.

V usage is TRBV18 and J usage is TRBJ1-6; a possible D gene is TRBD1 (6 bases). The CDR3 consists of 15 residues. V was clipped by 6 bases and J by 7 bases, with 16 bases between them. CDR1 and CDR2 (germline): KGHSH, LQKENI. Here the CDR3 reads CASSPSDSLNSPLHF. CDR3 in DNA: TGTGCCAGCTCTCCCTCGGACAGTTTAAATTCACCCCTCCACTTT.

This clonotype showed up just a few times. V gene TRBV19 combines with J gene TRBJ1-5; D might be TRBD1 (5 bases). The germline gives CDR1 LNHDA, CDR2 SQIVND (reference sequence). V lost 5 bases and J lost 0, with 20 bases in between. The CDR3 has 18 amino acids. CDR3 in amino acids: CASSPWPGQTYSNQPQHF. As DNA, the CDR3 is TGTGCCAGTAGTCCCTGGCCTGGACAAACGTATAGCAATCAGCCCCAGCATTTT.

The sample holds many counts of this clonotype. CDR3 bases: TGTGCCAGCAGTTTCATCACTGGGGGTCGGTCACCCCTCCACTTT. It is translated as CASSFITGGRSPLHF. The chain has TRBV27 and TRBJ1-6, with D tentatively TRBD1 (5 bases). V shed 3 bases and J shed 10 bases, with 16 bases lying between them. The germline V gene has CDR1 MNHEY and CDR2 SMNVEV (reference sequence). The CDR3 has 15 residues.

This clonotype was recorded many times. The genes are TRBV12-3 or TRBV12-4 and TRBJ1-2, with 10 nucleotides matching TRBD1. With 6 bases clipped from V and 12 bases from J, the junction kept 4 bases outside the gene matches. The CDR3 contains 11 residues. The CDR3 sequence is CASRGQGRDTF. The CDR3 DNA reads as TGTGCCAGCAGGGGACAGGGGCGAGACACCTTC.